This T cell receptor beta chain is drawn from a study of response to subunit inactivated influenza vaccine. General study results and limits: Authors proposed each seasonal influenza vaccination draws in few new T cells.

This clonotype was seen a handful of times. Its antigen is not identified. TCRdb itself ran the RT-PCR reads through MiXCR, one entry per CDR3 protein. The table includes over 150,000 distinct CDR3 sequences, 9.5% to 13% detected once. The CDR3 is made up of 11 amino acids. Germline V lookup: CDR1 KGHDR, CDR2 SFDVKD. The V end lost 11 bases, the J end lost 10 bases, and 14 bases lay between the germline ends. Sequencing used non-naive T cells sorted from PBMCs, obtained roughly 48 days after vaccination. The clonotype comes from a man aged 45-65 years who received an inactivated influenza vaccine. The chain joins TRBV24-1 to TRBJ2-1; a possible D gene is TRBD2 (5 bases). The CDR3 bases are TGTGCCATTAGCGACCGGAGGGAGCAGTTCTTC. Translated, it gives CAISDRREQFF.